A selection of T cell receptor beta chains follows, all from one sample in a study of blood T cell repertoires in COVID-19. Using immunoSEQ multiplex PCR, the repertoire was profiled, and TCRdb retains in-frame clones only, with some absent. The data contain about 99,000 clones, about four fifths of them singletons. Sequencing used peripheral blood. These receptors originate from a man between 65 and 85 years old with active or convalescent COVID-19. CDR3s include the opening cysteine and the closing phenylalanine or tryptophan. Fields, in order: CDR3 length, clone size, J gene, V gene, D gene, CDR3 protein, CDR3 DNA. D genes are given only for firm matches. Expanded clones get a size class; other rows say once, few or many, or leave the size out.

cdr3_length: 14; clone_size: NA; j_call: TRBJ1-1; v_call: TRBV5-1; d_call: TRBD1; cdr3_aa: CASSLAGGNTEAFF; cdr3_nt: TGCGCCAGCAGCTTGGCAGGGGGGAACACTGAAGCTTTCTTT
cdr3_length: 17; clone_size: NA; j_call: TRBJ1-2; v_call: TRBV28; d_call: TRBD1; cdr3_aa: CASSRRPQGTGNYGYTF; cdr3_nt: TGTGCCAGCAGTCGTCGACCACAGGGGACAGGGAACTATGGCTACACCTTC
cdr3_length: 14; clone_size: NA; j_call: TRBJ1-2; v_call: TRBV3-1/TRBV3-2; d_call: NA; cdr3_aa: CASSQDYGARGYTF; cdr3_nt: TGTGCCAGCAGCCAAGACTATGGAGCCCGAGGCTACACCTTC
cdr3_length: 16; clone_size: NA; j_call: TRBJ1-6; v_call: TRBV7-8; d_call: NA; cdr3_aa: CASSSTYGSYNSPLHF; cdr3_nt: TGTGCCAGCAGCTCCACTTACGGCTCCTATAATTCACCCCTCCACTTT
cdr3_length: 15; clone_size: once; j_call: TRBJ2-7; v_call: TRBV5-4; d_call: TRBD2; cdr3_aa: CASSLAGLAGGEQYF; cdr3_nt: TGTGCCAGCAGCTTGGCGGGACTAGCGGGGGGCGAGCAGTACTTC
cdr3_length: 12; clone_size: NA; j_call: TRBJ1-6; v_call: TRBV7-2; d_call: NA; cdr3_aa: CASSYPPAPLHF; cdr3_nt: TGTGCCAGCAGCTACCCGCCAGCACCCCTCCACTTT
cdr3_length: 13; clone_size: NA; j_call: TRBJ2-7; v_call: TRBV19; d_call: TRBD1; cdr3_aa: CASRQGVGYEQYF; cdr3_nt: TGTGCCAGTAGACAGGGGGTAGGCTACGAGCAGTACTTC
cdr3_length: 14; clone_size: once; j_call: TRBJ2-1; v_call: TRBV2; d_call: TRBD1; cdr3_aa: CASSPSSRDRVPFF; cdr3_nt: TGTGCCAGCAGTCCTAGTTCTAGGGACAGGGTCCCGTTCTTC
cdr3_length: 15; clone_size: NA; j_call: TRBJ1-2; v_call: TRBV18; d_call: NA; cdr3_aa: CASSQLKGANYGYTF; cdr3_nt: TGTGCCAGCTCACAACTCAAAGGGGCTAACTATGGCTACACCTTC
cdr3_length: 13; clone_size: NA; j_call: TRBJ1-6; v_call: TRBV6-1; d_call: NA; cdr3_aa: CASSEAQNSPLHF; cdr3_nt: TGTGCCAGCAGTGAAGCCCAAAATTCACCCCTCCACTTT
cdr3_length: 17; clone_size: NA; j_call: TRBJ2-3; v_call: TRBV4-2; d_call: TRBD2; cdr3_aa: CASSQDHASGGTDTQYF; cdr3_nt: TGTGCCAGCAGCCAAGATCATGCTAGCGGAGGCACAGATACGCAGTATTTT
cdr3_length: 16; clone_size: NA; j_call: TRBJ2-3; v_call: TRBV6-4; d_call: TRBD2; cdr3_aa: CATSMTSGDRTDTQYF; cdr3_nt: TGTGCCACCTCGATGACTAGCGGGGATCGCACAGATACGCAGTATTTT
cdr3_length: 13; clone_size: NA; j_call: TRBJ2-1; v_call: TRBV9; d_call: NA; cdr3_aa: CASSYAGTFEQFF; cdr3_nt: TGTGCCAGCAGCTACGCCGGGACTTTCGAGCAGTTCTTC
cdr3_length: 15; clone_size: NA; j_call: TRBJ2-2; v_call: TRBV9; d_call: TRBD2; cdr3_aa: CASSSAGTNTGELFF; cdr3_nt: TGTGCCAGCAGCTCAGCGGGGACGAACACCGGGGAGCTGTTTTTT
cdr3_length: 12; clone_size: NA; j_call: TRBJ1-2; v_call: TRBV2; d_call: NA; cdr3_aa: CASSAGFYGYTF; cdr3_nt: TGTGCCAGCAGTGCAGGGTTCTATGGCTACACCTTC
cdr3_length: 12; clone_size: NA; j_call: TRBJ2-7; v_call: TRBV2; d_call: NA; cdr3_aa: CASKGDTYEQYF; cdr3_nt: TGTGCCAGCAAGGGGGACACCTACGAGCAGTACTTC
cdr3_length: 16; clone_size: NA; j_call: TRBJ2-7; v_call: TRBV7-2; d_call: NA; cdr3_aa: CASSLEAMAGVNEQYF; cdr3_nt: TGTGCCAGCAGCTTAGAGGCGATGGCCGGGGTGAACGAGCAGTACTTC
cdr3_length: 17; clone_size: NA; j_call: TRBJ1-5; v_call: TRBV18; d_call: TRBD1; cdr3_aa: CASSPTFGQGSNQPQHF; cdr3_nt: TGTGCCAGCTCACCTACGTTTGGACAGGGGTCCAATCAGCCCCAGCATTTT
cdr3_length: 13; clone_size: NA; j_call: TRBJ2-2; v_call: TRBV6-5; d_call: NA; cdr3_aa: CATGTGFGGELFF; cdr3_nt: TGTGCCACGGGAACAGGGTTTGGCGGGGAGCTGTTTTTT
cdr3_length: 16; clone_size: NA; j_call: TRBJ1-1; v_call: TRBV25-1; d_call: TRBD1; cdr3_aa: CASSKRQGAGNTEAFF; cdr3_nt: TGTGCCAGCAGTAAAAGACAGGGGGCAGGGAACACTGAAGCTTTCTTT
cdr3_length: 14; clone_size: once; j_call: TRBJ2-1; v_call: TRBV6-6; d_call: NA; cdr3_aa: CASSGGSSYNEQFF; cdr3_nt: TGTGCCAGCAGTGGGGGGAGCTCCTACAATGAGCAGTTCTTC
cdr3_length: 17; clone_size: NA; j_call: TRBJ1-3; v_call: TRBV11-2; d_call: NA; cdr3_aa: CASSLGSNHNSGNTIYF; cdr3_nt: TGTGCCAGCAGCTTAGGGAGCAACCATAACTCTGGAAACACCATATATTTT
cdr3_length: 16; clone_size: NA; j_call: TRBJ1-1; v_call: TRBV7-8; d_call: TRBD1; cdr3_aa: CASSFRDRGLNTEAFF; cdr3_nt: TGTGCCAGCAGCTTCCGGGACAGGGGTTTGAACACTGAAGCTTTCTTT
cdr3_length: 16; clone_size: NA; j_call: TRBJ2-3; v_call: TRBV9; d_call: TRBD2; cdr3_aa: CASSVSGGDHTDTQYF; cdr3_nt: TGTGCCAGCAGCGTTAGCGGGGGAGACCACACAGATACGCAGTATTTT
cdr3_length: 14; clone_size: NA; j_call: TRBJ1-4; v_call: TRBV7-9; d_call: TRBD1; cdr3_aa: CASSRPGQGEKLFF; cdr3_nt: TGTGCCAGCAGCCGTCCGGGACAGGGGGAAAAACTGTTTTTT
cdr3_length: 11; clone_size: NA; j_call: TRBJ1-1; v_call: TRBV6-5; d_call: NA; cdr3_aa: CASKFAVEAFF; cdr3_nt: TGTGCCAGCAAATTTGCAGTCGAAGCTTTCTTT
cdr3_length: 15; clone_size: NA; j_call: TRBJ2-2; v_call: TRBV19; d_call: NA; cdr3_aa: CASSPGVTRTGELFF; cdr3_nt: TGTGCCAGTAGTCCGGGGGTCACCCGAACCGGGGAGCTGTTTTTT
cdr3_length: 16; clone_size: NA; j_call: TRBJ1-4; v_call: TRBV13; d_call: NA; cdr3_aa: CASSAKPDSRREKLFF; cdr3_nt: TGTGCCAGCAGCGCTAAACCGGACAGTCGGCGAGAAAAACTGTTTTTT
cdr3_length: 13; clone_size: NA; j_call: TRBJ1-2; v_call: TRBV15; d_call: NA; cdr3_aa: CATSIADRYGYTF; cdr3_nt: TGTGCCACCAGCATAGCGGATCGCTATGGCTACACCTTC
cdr3_length: 17; clone_size: NA; j_call: TRBJ1-4; v_call: TRBV28; d_call: TRBD1; cdr3_aa: CASSSTGTGATNEKLFF; cdr3_nt: TGTGCCAGCAGTTCGACCGGGACAGGGGCAACTAATGAAAAACTGTTTTTT
cdr3_length: 16; clone_size: NA; j_call: TRBJ1-1; v_call: TRBV6-5; d_call: TRBD1; cdr3_aa: CASSYRPGGKNTEAFF; cdr3_nt: TGTGCCAGCAGTTACAGACCAGGGGGGAAGAACACTGAAGCTTTCTTT
cdr3_length: 14; clone_size: once; j_call: TRBJ1-1; v_call: TRBV4-3; d_call: NA; cdr3_aa: CASSQDQGPGTAFF; cdr3_nt: TGCGCCAGCAGCCAAGATCAGGGGCCGGGAACAGCTTTCTTT
cdr3_length: 15; clone_size: NA; j_call: TRBJ1-4; v_call: TRBV4-2; d_call: NA; cdr3_aa: CASSQKSGTTEKLFF; cdr3_nt: TGTGCCAGCAGCCAAAAGTCAGGGACAACCGAAAAACTGTTTTTT
cdr3_length: 13; clone_size: NA; j_call: TRBJ2-2; v_call: TRBV7-3; d_call: NA; cdr3_aa: CASGTSNTGELFF; cdr3_nt: TGTGCCTCGGGGACATCGAACACCGGGGAGCTGTTTTTT
cdr3_length: 15; clone_size: NA; j_call: TRBJ2-3; v_call: TRBV4-2; d_call: TRBD1; cdr3_aa: CASSQAGQGTDTQYF; cdr3_nt: TGTGCCAGCAGCCAAGCGGGACAGGGCACAGATACGCAGTATTTT
cdr3_length: 17; clone_size: NA; j_call: TRBJ2-1; v_call: TRBV5-1; d_call: TRBD1; cdr3_aa: CASSIGAGTGVENEQFF; cdr3_nt: TGCGCCAGCAGCATAGGGGCCGGGACAGGGGTAGAGAATGAGCAGTTCTTC
cdr3_length: 15; clone_size: NA; j_call: TRBJ1-2; v_call: TRBV24-1; d_call: NA; cdr3_aa: CATSDSTGTGYGYTF; cdr3_nt: TGTGCCACCAGTGACTCTACAGGGACCGGCTATGGCTACACCTTC
cdr3_length: 12; clone_size: NA; j_call: TRBJ1-1; v_call: TRBV30; d_call: NA; cdr3_aa: CAWSRFNTEAFF; cdr3_nt: TGTGCCTGGAGTCGGTTTAACACTGAAGCTTTCTTT
cdr3_length: 14; clone_size: NA; j_call: TRBJ1-2; v_call: TRBV6-5; d_call: NA; cdr3_aa: CASSPNREGGGYTF; cdr3_nt: TGTGCCAGCAGTCCAAATCGGGAAGGAGGAGGCTACACCTTC
cdr3_length: 15; clone_size: NA; j_call: TRBJ2-1; v_call: TRBV6-5; d_call: TRBD2; cdr3_aa: CASSIGLARLDEQFF; cdr3_nt: TGTGCCAGCAGCATCGGACTAGCGCGTTTGGATGAGCAGTTCTTC
cdr3_length: 13; clone_size: NA; j_call: TRBJ1-2; v_call: TRBV5-1; d_call: NA; cdr3_aa: CASSSGQDYGYTF; cdr3_nt: TGCGCCAGCAGCTCGGGACAAGACTATGGCTACACCTTC
cdr3_length: 15; clone_size: once; j_call: TRBJ1-2; v_call: TRBV3-1/TRBV3-2; d_call: TRBD1; cdr3_aa: CASSRGGGQGFVYTF; cdr3_nt: TGTGCCAGCAGCCGAGGAGGGGGACAGGGGTTTGTCTACACCTTC
cdr3_length: 16; clone_size: NA; j_call: TRBJ2-2; v_call: TRBV7-2; d_call: TRBD1; cdr3_aa: CASSLIQGDVTGELFF; cdr3_nt: TGTGCCAGCAGCTTAATACAGGGGGATGTCACCGGGGAGCTGTTTTTT
cdr3_length: 11; clone_size: NA; j_call: TRBJ1-5; v_call: TRBV6-1; d_call: NA; cdr3_aa: CASSDSQPQHF; cdr3_nt: TGTGCCAGCAGTGATAGTCAGCCCCAGCATTTT
cdr3_length: 14; clone_size: once; j_call: TRBJ1-5; v_call: TRBV2; d_call: TRBD1; cdr3_aa: CASSEDRGAQPQHF; cdr3_nt: TGTGCCAGCAGTGAGGACAGGGGAGCCCAGCCCCAGCATTTT
cdr3_length: 18; clone_size: NA; j_call: TRBJ1-5; v_call: TRBV7-8; d_call: TRBD1; cdr3_aa: CASSLVGQGASDNQPQHF; cdr3_nt: TGTGCCAGCAGCTTAGTGGGACAGGGGGCGAGCGACAATCAGCCCCAGCATTTT
cdr3_length: 15; clone_size: NA; j_call: TRBJ1-1; v_call: TRBV5-1; d_call: NA; cdr3_aa: CASSLAAGSSTEAFF; cdr3_nt: TGCGCCAGCAGCTTGGCCGCAGGGTCGAGCACTGAAGCTTTCTTT
cdr3_length: 15; clone_size: NA; j_call: TRBJ1-1; v_call: TRBV5-4; d_call: TRBD1; cdr3_aa: CASSIGQGSYTEAFF; cdr3_nt: TGTGCCAGCAGCATAGGACAGGGGTCGTACACTGAAGCTTTCTTT
cdr3_length: 14; clone_size: few; j_call: TRBJ1-1; v_call: TRBV19; d_call: NA; cdr3_aa: CASTRSQLNTEAFF; cdr3_nt: TGTGCCAGTACGAGGTCCCAGTTGAACACTGAAGCTTTCTTT
cdr3_length: 16; clone_size: NA; j_call: TRBJ1-6; v_call: TRBV9; d_call: TRBD1; cdr3_aa: CASSFNPQGANSPLHF; cdr3_nt: TGTGCCAGCAGCTTCAACCCACAGGGGGCTAATTCACCCCTCCACTTT
cdr3_length: 14; clone_size: NA; j_call: TRBJ2-2; v_call: TRBV10-3; d_call: NA; cdr3_aa: CAIKGSGSTGELFF; cdr3_nt: TGTGCCATCAAGGGTAGCGGATCCACCGGGGAGCTGTTTTTT
cdr3_length: 14; clone_size: NA; j_call: TRBJ1-2; v_call: TRBV7-8; d_call: NA; cdr3_aa: CASSLGGGRYGYTF; cdr3_nt: TGTGCCAGCAGCTTAGGTGGGGGCCGCTATGGCTACACCTTC
cdr3_length: 11; clone_size: NA; j_call: TRBJ1-2; v_call: TRBV27; d_call: TRBD1; cdr3_aa: CASSSSGGYTF; cdr3_nt: TGTGCCAGCAGTTCGTCAGGGGGTTACACCTTC